A single sample gave rise to the 8 T cell receptor beta chains below, sequenced in a study of shared clonotypes between healthy human individuals. Naive CD8 cells were CD45RO-negative, positively selected for CCR7, excluding terminally differentiated effector memory CD45RA+ cells. The table came from immunoSEQ multiplex PCR; TCRdb's copy has only in-frame clones and leaves some out. The sample includes hundreds of thousands of clones, approximately 96% seen only once; the top ten take about 0.11%. The sequencing input was naive CD8+ T cells sorted from blood. All receptors come from a woman younger than 45 in good health.

J is TRBJ1-2 and V is TRBV2, with unresolved D. The CDR3 contains 13 residues. The germline CDR1 and CDR2 sequences are SNHLY and FYNNEI. V was cut by 4 bases and J by 6 bases, with 12 bases left in between. CDR3 DNA: TGTGCCAGCAGTGGATCCAAGATGCATGGCTACACCTTC. It translates to CASSGSKMHGYTF.

The J gene is TRBJ2-1, the V gene TRBV6-6; 13 positions match TRBD2. Germline V gene data show CDR1 as MNHNY and CDR2 as SVGAGI (reference sequence). There are 15 residues in the CDR3. With 6 bases clipped from V and 7 bases from J, the junction kept 6 bases outside the gene matches. In nucleotides, the CDR3 is TGTGCCAGCAGCCGAGGACTAGCGGGAGTTAATGAGCAGTTCTTC. As protein: CASSRGLAGVNEQFF.

The chain carries TRBV10-2 and TRBJ2-7; possible D gene TRBD2, 6 bases. Germline values: CDR1 WSHSY, CDR2 SAAADI. The CDR3 is made up of 12 amino acids. Trimming stripped 10 bases from V and 0 bases from J, with 10 bases between. The CDR3 protein is CATSGDSYEQYF. The CDR3 DNA sequence: TGCGCCACCTCGGGGGACTCCTACGAGCAGTACTTC.

DNA of the CDR3: TGCGCCAGCAGCCAAGGGCGGGGGGAGAGCTATGGCTACACCTTC. Translation: CASSQGRGESYGYTF. The J gene is TRBJ1-2, the V gene TRBV4-1; tentatively, D is TRBD1 (5 bases). From germline, CDR1 is MGHRA and CDR2 YSYEKL. This CDR3 is 15 amino acids long. Trimming took 1 base from V and 4 from J, leaving 13 bases between them.

The chain is built from TRBV11-3 and TRBJ2-7; 10 positions agree with TRBD1. Germline V gene lookup returns CDR1 SGHNT and CDR2 YENEEA. With 4 bases clipped from V and 2 bases from J, the junction kept 5 bases outside the gene matches. There are 15 residues in the CDR3. CDR3 region: CASSSSGQGAYEQYF. In nucleotides, the CDR3 is TGTGCCAGCAGCTCATCAGGACAGGGGGCCTACGAGCAGTACTTC.

The chain uses TRBV4-2 and TRBJ2-5; D may be TRBD1 or TRBD2 (5 bases each). The J call could be wrong; TRBJ2-7 is a better fit for the DNA end. CDR1 LGHNA and CDR2 YNFKEQ come from the germline V gene. The CDR3 has 15 residues. The CDR3 nucleotides are TGTGCCAGCAGCCAAGGAATGGGACCCTCCTACGAGCAGTACTTC. It yields the protein CASSQGMGPSYEQYF.

There are a few counts of this clone. CDR3 coding DNA: TGTGCCAGTAGCCACCGGGACAGGGGCTACGAGCAGTACTTC. This sequence encodes CASSHRDRGYEQYF. The chain uses TRBV19 and TRBJ2-7; 10 bases are shared with TRBD1. Germline V CDR1 and CDR2: LNHDA, SQIVND (reference sequence). V was clipped by 6 bases and J by 3 bases; unmatched bases: 5. There are 14 residues in the CDR3.

The chain uses TRBV7-4 and TRBJ2-4; D may be TRBD2 (6 bases). Trimming removed 1 base from V and 0 bases from J, with 19 bases in between. CDR3 length: 19 amino acids. Germline V gene sequence: CDR1 SGHVT, CDR2 SQSDAQ. CDR3 in DNA: TGTGCCAGCAGCTTAGGGGCGATGCGGGCGGGACTAGCCAAAAACATTCAGTACTTC. Its protein product is CASSLGAMRAGLAKNIQYF.